This T cell receptor (beta chain) was recovered during a study of T cells expressing NK-cell markers (dated by TCRdb to 2018 to 2021). Regarding the complete study: In sorted CD3+CD56+NKG2C+, CD3+CD56+NKG2C- and CD3+CD56-NKG2C+ T-cell subsets from several donors, TCR beta-chain repertoires were profiled. All eight donors whose samples were sequenced were randomly selected healthy volunteers, three of them men and five women. Sequencing of the libraries produced 2 x 150 bp reads on Illumina HiSeq 2000/2500, MiSeq or NextSeq. Among the eight sequenced donors, seven were HCMV-seropositive and one was HCMV-seronegative.

Sequencer: Illumina HiSeq 2000. 5'RACE template switching, by which a universal primer site and unique molecular identifiers were added, was used to make TCR beta cDNA libraries. Priming for cDNA synthesis came from the TCR beta constant segment, and two successive PCR amplification steps followed. As for how the authors treated the data: Reads were demultiplexed and grouped by UMI with MIGEC, and clonotypes were assembled and quantified with MiTCR. To exclude erroneous sequences, any TCR cDNA sequence not supported by at least two reads was discarded. The tcR package was used for downstream repertoire analysis, and clonotypes were matched between fractions using CDR3 nucleotide sequence together with V segment. VDJmatch was used to annotate antigen specificity against VDJdb, with one amino acid substitution allowed in CDR3. Based on TCRdb reprocessing of the reads, there is one entry per CDR3 protein sequence, and DNA is missing. What appears here as the V and J calls and clone size reflects TCRdb's work, not the paper's. The table of this sample itemizes about 260,000 distinct CDR3 sequences. The ten largest clonotypes hold around 3.9% of the sample.

A commercial ELISA kit detecting HCMV-specific IgG in serum was used to determine HCMV serostatus. Peripheral blood mononuclear cells were isolated from blood by Ficoll density gradient centrifugation. General findings and caveats noted by the study authors: Whether the expanded NKG2C-expressing T cell clones were specific for HCMV antigens was left unclear. Those dominant clonotypes were again the most abundant among CD3+CD56-NKG2C+ cells in a few donors, at about 25-65%. In more than 5 donors, the dominant CD3+CD56+NKG2C+ clonotypes were found to rank among the top 10 CD8+ clonotypes and to make up about 1.0-7.5% of CD8+ T cells.

Regarding this clonotype: The target of this receptor is not known.

The sample consisted of blood T cells: a sorted CD56 or NKG2C T cell subset, CD4+ or CD8+ T cells, or bulk PBMC T cells (not recorded which). The clonotype originates from a woman between 18 and 70 years old in good health.

This receptor carries the CDR3 CASSSGLRNTEAFF. The chain is made from TRBV7-6 and TRBJ1-1. The CDR3 runs 14 amino acids, cysteine and phenylalanine included. No nucleotide data were recorded. The germline V gene encodes CDR1 SGHVS and CDR2 FNYEAQ.